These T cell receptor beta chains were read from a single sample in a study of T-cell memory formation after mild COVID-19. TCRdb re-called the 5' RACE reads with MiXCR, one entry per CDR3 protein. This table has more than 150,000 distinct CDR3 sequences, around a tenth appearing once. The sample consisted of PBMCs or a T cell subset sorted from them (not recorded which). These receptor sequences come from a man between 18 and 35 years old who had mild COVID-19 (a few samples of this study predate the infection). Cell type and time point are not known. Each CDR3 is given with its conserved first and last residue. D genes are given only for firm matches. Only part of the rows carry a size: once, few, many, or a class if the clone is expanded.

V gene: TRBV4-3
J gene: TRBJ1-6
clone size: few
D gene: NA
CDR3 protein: CASSQESWQNNSPLHF
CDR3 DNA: TGCGCCAGCAGCCAAGAAAGTTGGCAGAATAATTCACCCCTCCACTTT

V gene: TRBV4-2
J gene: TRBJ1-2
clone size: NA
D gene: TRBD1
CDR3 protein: CASSERGSQGGYGYTF
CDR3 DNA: TGTGCCAGCAGCGAACGGGGGTCACAGGGGGGCTATGGCTACACCTTC

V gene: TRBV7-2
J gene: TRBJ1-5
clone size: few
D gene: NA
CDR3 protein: CASSFSSGHDQPQHF
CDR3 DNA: TGTGCCAGCAGCTTTAGTTCAGGTCACGATCAGCCCCAGCATTTT

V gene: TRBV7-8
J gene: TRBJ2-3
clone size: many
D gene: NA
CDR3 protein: CASSLAPNTQYF
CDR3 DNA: TGTGCCAGCAGCTTAGCGCCTAATACGCAGTATTTT

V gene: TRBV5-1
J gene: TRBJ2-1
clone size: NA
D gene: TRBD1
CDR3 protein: CASSSLGTGINEQFF
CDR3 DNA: TGCGCCAGCAGCTCGTTGGGGACAGGGATAAATGAGCAGTTCTTC

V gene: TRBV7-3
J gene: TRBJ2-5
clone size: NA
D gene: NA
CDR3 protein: CASSLTPGMGETQYF
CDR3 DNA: TGTGCCAGCAGCTTAACTCCGGGGATGGGGGAGACCCAGTACTTC

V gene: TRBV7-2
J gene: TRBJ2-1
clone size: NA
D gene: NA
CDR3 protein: CASSPAGGNEQFF
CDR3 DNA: TGTGCCAGCAGCCCCGCCGGGGGCAATGAGCAGTTCTTC

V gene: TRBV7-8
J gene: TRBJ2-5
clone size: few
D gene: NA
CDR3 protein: CASSLFGGRVPTETQYF
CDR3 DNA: TGTGCCAGCAGCTTATTTGGGGGCAGGGTCCCTACAGAGACCCAGTACTTC

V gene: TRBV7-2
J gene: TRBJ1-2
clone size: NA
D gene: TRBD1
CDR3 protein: CASSLGGQGFAYGYTF
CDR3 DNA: TGTGCCAGCAGCTTAGGGGGACAGGGCTTTGCCTATGGCTACACCTTC

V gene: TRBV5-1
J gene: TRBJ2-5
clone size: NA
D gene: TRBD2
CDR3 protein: CASSLDRTSRETQYF
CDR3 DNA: TGCGCCAGCAGCTTGGATAGGACTAGCAGGGAGACCCAGTACTTC

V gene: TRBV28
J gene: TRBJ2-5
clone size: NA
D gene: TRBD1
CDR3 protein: CASSLGGQGAKTQYF
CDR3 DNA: TGTGCCAGCAGTTTAGGGGGACAGGGGGCAAAGACCCAGTACTTC

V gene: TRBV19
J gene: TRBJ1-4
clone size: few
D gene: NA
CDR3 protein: CASSIGGQSAANEKLFF
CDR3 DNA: TGTGCCAGTAGTATAGGGGGGCAGTCGGCGGCTAATGAAAAACTGTTTTTT

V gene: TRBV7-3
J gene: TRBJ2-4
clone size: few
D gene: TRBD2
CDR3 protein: CASSPLGLAGGIQYF
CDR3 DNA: TGTGCCAGCAGCCCCCTAGGACTAGCGGGGGGCATTCAGTACTTC

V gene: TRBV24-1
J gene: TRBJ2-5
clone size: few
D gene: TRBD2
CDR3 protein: CATSRGGAGQETQYF
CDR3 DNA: TGTGCCACCAGTCGCGGGGGGGCCGGCCAAGAGACCCAGTACTTC

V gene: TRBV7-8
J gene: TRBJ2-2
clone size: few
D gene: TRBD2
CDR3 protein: CASSHREVGELFF
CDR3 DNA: TGTGCCAGCAGCCACCGGGAGGTCGGGGAGCTGTTTTTT

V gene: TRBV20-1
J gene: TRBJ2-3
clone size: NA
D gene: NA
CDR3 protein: CSAIRPAADTQYF
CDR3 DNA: TGCAGTGCTATACGGCCCGCAGCAGATACGCAGTATTTT

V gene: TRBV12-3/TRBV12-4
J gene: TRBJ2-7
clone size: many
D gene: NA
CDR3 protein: CASSFDYEQYF
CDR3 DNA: TGTGCCAGCAGTTTTGACTACGAGCAGTACTTC

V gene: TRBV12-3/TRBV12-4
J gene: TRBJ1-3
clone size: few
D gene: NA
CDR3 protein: CASSLGYARSGNTIYF
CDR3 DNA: TGTGCCAGCAGTTTGGGGTATGCCCGCTCTGGAAACACCATATATTTT

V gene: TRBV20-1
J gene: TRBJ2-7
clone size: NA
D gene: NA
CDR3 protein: CSARDPGATYEQYF
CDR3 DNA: TGCAGTGCTAGAGATCCGGGGGCAACCTACGAGCAGTACTTC

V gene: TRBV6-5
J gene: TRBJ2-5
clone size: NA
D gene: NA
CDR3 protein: CASGGHQETQYF
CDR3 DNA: TGTGCCAGCGGGGGCCACCAAGAGACCCAGTACTTC

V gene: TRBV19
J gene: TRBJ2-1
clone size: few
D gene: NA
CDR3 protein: CASSQGRSYNEQFF
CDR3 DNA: TGTGCCAGTAGTCAGGGAAGGTCCTACAATGAGCAGTTCTTC

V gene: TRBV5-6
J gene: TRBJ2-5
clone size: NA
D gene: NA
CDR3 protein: CASSGAAVGTQYF
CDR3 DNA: TGTGCCAGCAGCGGGGCAGCGGTGGGGACCCAGTACTTC

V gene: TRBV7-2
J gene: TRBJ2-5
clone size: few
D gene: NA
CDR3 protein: CASSIARDLLATQYF
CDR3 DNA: TGTGCCAGCAGCATTGCTAGGGATCTACTGGCGACCCAGTACTTC

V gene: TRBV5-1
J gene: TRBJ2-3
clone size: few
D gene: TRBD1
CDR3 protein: CASSLRQGPRSTDTQYF
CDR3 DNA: TGCGCCAGCAGTCTTCGACAGGGCCCCCGAAGCACAGATACGCAGTATTTT

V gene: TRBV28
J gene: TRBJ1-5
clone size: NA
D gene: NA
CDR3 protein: CASSFRAAQHF
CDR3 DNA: TGTGCCAGCAGCTTTAGGGCGGCCCAGCATTTT

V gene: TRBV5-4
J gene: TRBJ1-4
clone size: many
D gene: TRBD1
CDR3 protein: CASSSTGGGEKLFF
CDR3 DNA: TGTGCCAGCAGCTCCACAGGGGGAGGGGAAAAACTGTTTTTT

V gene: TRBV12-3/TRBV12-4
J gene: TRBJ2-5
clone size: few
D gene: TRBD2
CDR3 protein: CASSQTGLAGGEETQYF
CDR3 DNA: TGTGCCAGCAGCCAGACGGGACTAGCGGGGGGGGAGGAGACCCAGTACTTC

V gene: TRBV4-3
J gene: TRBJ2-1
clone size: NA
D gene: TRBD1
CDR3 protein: CASSQDSGTEVGQFF
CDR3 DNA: TGCGCCAGCAGCCAAGATTCCGGGACAGAGGTTGGGCAGTTCTTC

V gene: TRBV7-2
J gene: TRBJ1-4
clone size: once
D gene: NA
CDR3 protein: CASSLAGGSGEKLFF
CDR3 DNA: TGTGCCAGCAGCTTAGCGGGGGGTAGCGGTGAAAAACTGTTTTTT

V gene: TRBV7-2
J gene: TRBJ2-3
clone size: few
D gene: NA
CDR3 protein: CASSRGINTDTQYF
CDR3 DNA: TGTGCCAGCAGCCGTGGAATCAACACAGATACGCAGTATTTT

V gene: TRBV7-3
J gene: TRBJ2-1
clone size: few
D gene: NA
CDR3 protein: CASSLRASSRWNEQFF
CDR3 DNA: TGTGCCAGCAGCTTAAGGGCGTCAAGCAGGTGGAATGAGCAGTTCTTC

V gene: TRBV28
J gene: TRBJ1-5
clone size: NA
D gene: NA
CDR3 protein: CASSQTDQPQHF
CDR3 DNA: TGTGCCAGCAGTCAGACCGATCAGCCCCAGCATTTT

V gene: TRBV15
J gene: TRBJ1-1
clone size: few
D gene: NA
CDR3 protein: CATSRDPVSLEAFF
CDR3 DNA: TGTGCCACCAGCAGAGATCCCGTTAGCCTTGAAGCTTTCTTT

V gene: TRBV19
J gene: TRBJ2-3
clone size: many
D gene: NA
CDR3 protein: CASGVRGDTQYF
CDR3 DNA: TGTGCCAGTGGGGTCCGCGGAGATACGCAGTATTTT

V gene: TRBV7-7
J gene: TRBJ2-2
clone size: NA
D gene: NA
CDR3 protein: CASSSRMNTGELFF
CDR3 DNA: TGTGCTAGCAGCTCGCGGATGAACACCGGGGAGCTGTTTTTT

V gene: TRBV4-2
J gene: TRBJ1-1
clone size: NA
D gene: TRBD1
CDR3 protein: CASSQGDRAFTEAFF
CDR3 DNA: TGTGCCAGCAGCCAAGGCGACAGGGCTTTCACTGAAGCTTTCTTT

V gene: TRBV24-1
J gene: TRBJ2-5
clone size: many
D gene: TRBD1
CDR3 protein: CATSDPGQGGETQYF
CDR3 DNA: TGTGCCACCAGTGACCCGGGACAGGGGGGCGAGACCCAGTACTTC

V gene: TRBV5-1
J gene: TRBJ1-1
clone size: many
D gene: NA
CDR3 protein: CASSPQGWLDTEAFF
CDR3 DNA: TGCGCCAGCAGCCCCCAGGGATGGTTGGACACTGAAGCTTTCTTT

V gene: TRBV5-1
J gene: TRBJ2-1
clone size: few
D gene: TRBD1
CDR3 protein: CASSPTGIPPNEQFF
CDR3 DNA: TGCGCCAGCAGCCCGACAGGGATCCCCCCCAATGAGCAGTTCTTC

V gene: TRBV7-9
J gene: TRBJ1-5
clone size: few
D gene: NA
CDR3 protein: CASSFGGTLNQPQHF
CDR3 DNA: TGTGCCAGCAGCTTCGGAGGGACCTTAAATCAGCCCCAGCATTTT

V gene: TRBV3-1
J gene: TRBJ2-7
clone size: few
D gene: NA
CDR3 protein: CASSQVRAVHGGVQYF
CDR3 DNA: TGTGCCAGCAGCCAAGTTCGGGCCGTCCACGGAGGTGTGCAGTACTTC

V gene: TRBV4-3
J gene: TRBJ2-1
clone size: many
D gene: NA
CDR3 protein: CASSQDGGEQFF
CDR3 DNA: TGCGCCAGCAGCCAAGATGGCGGAGAGCAGTTCTTC

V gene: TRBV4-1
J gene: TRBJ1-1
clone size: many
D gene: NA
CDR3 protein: CASSLLWNTEAFF
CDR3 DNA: TGCGCCAGCAGCCTCCTCTGGAACACTGAAGCTTTCTTT

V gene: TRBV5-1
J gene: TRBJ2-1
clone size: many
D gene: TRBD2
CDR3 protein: CASGLAGGRMDNEQFF
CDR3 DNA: TGCGCCAGCGGACTAGCGGGGGGGCGGATGGACAATGAGCAGTTCTTC

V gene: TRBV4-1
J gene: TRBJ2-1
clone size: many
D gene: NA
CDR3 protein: CASSHMGEYNEQFF
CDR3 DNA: TGCGCCAGCAGCCATATGGGAGAATACAATGAGCAGTTCTTC

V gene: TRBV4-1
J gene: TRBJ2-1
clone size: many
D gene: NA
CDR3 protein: CASSQDPGQAYNEQFF
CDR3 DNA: TGCGCCAGCAGCCAAGATCCCGGGCAGGCCTACAATGAGCAGTTCTTC

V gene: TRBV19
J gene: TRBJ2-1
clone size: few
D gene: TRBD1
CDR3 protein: CASKLPGGSYNEQFF
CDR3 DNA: TGTGCCAGCAAGCTCCCAGGGGGCTCCTACAATGAGCAGTTCTTC

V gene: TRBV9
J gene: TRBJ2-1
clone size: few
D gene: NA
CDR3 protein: CASSVVGSSYNEQFF
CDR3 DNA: TGTGCCAGCAGCGTAGTGGGAAGCTCCTACAATGAGCAGTTCTTC

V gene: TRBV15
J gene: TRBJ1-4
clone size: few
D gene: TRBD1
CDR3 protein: CATRPGQGNEKLFF
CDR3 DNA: TGTGCCACCAGGCCGGGACAGGGAAATGAAAAACTGTTTTTT

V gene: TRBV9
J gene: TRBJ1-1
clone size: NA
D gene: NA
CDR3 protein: CASSPNLQGPTEAFF
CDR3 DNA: TGTGCCAGCAGCCCGAATCTCCAGGGCCCCACTGAAGCTTTCTTT

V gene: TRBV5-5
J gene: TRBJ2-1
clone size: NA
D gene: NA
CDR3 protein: CASSLHRENEQFF
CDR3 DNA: TGTGCCAGCAGCTTACACAGGGAAAATGAGCAGTTCTTC

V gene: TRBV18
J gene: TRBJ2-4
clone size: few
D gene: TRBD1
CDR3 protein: CASSPAGTGKNIQYF
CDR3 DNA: TGTGCCAGCTCACCAGCCGGGACAGGCAAAAACATTCAGTACTTC

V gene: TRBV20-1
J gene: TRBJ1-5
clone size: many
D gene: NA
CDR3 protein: CSARDRATTNQPQHF
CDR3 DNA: TGCAGTGCTAGAGACAGGGCTACGACCAATCAGCCCCAGCATTTT

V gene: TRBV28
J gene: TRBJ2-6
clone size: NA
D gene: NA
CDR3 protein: CASSLSGPGANVLTF
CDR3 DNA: TGTGCCAGCAGTTTATCTGGTCCTGGGGCCAACGTCCTGACTTTC

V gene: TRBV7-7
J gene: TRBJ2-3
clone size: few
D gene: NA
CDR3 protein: CASSSRVGDTQYF
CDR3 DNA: TGTGCTAGCAGCTCCCGTGTCGGGGATACGCAGTATTTT

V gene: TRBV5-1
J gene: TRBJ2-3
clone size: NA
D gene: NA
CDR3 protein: CASSLKDFYTDTQYF
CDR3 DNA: TGCGCCAGCAGCTTGAAAGATTTTTATACAGATACGCAGTATTTT

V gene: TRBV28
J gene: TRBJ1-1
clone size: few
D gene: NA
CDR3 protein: CASRIGGKFTEAFF
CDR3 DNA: TGTGCCAGTAGGATCGGGGGGAAATTCACTGAAGCTTTCTTT

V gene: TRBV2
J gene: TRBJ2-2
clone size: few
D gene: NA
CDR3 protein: CASSEVRGTGELFF
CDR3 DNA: TGTGCCAGCAGTGAAGTCAGGGGCACCGGGGAGCTGTTTTTT